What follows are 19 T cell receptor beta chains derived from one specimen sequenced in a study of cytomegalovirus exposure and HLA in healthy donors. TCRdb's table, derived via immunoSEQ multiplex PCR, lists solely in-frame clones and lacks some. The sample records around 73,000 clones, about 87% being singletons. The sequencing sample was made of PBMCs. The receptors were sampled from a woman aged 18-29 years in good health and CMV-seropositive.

The CDR3 region has the DNA TGTGCCAGCGTAGGACATCCGAAAGAGACCCAGTACTTC. Translation gives CASVGHPKETQYF. The chain is built from TRBV2 and TRBJ2-5, with a possible D match to TRBD1 (5 bases). Germline CDR1 SNHLY, CDR2 FYNNEI. The CDR3 sequence is 13 residues long. The ends were cut back, 8 bases at V and 3 bases at J, with 13 bases in the middle.

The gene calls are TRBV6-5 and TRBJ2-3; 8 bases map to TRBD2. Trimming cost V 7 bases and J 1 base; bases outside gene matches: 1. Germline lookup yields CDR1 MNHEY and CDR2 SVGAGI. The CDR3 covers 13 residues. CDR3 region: CASNSGGTDTQYF. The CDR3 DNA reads TGTGCCAGCAATAGCGGGGGCACAGATACGCAGTATTTT.

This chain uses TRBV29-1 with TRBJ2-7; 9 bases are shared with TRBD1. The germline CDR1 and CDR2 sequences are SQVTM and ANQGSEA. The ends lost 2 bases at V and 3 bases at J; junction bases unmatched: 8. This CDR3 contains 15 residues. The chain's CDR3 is CSVELGDRAGYEQYF. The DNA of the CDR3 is TGCAGCGTTGAACTCGGGGACAGGGCGGGCTACGAGCAGTACTTC.

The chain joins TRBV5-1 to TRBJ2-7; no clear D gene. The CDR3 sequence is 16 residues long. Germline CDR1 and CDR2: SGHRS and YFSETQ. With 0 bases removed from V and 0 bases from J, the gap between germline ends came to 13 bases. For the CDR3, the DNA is TGCGCCAGCAGCTTGGACGGCCCGAGGCCCTCCTACGAGCAGTACTTC. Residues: CASSLDGPRPSYEQYF.

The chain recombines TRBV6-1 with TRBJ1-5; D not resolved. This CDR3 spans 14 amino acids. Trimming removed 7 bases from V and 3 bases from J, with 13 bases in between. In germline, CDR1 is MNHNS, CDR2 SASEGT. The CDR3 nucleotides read TGTGCCAGCAAAAGCAGTGGACTCAATCAGCCCCAGCATTTT. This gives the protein CASKSSGLNQPQHF.

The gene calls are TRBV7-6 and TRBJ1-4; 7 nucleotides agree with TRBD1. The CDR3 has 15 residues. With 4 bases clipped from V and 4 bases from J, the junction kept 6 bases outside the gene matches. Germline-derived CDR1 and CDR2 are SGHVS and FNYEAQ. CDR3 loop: CASSSGGTVNEKLFF. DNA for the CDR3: TGTGCCAGCAGCTCAGGGGGGACAGTTAATGAAAAACTGTTTTTT.

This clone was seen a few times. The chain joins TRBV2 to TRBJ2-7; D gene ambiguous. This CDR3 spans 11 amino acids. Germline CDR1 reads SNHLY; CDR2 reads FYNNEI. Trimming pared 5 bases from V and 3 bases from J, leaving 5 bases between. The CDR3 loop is CASSLSYEQYF. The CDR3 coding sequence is TGTGCCAGCAGTCTGAGCTACGAGCAGTACTTC.

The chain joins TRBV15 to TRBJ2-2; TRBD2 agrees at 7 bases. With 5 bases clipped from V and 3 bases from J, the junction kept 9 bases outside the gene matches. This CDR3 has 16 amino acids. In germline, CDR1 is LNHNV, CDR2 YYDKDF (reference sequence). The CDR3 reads CATSVTPTSHTGELFF. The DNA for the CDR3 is TGTGCCACCAGCGTCACCCCGACTAGCCACACCGGGGAGCTGTTTTTT.

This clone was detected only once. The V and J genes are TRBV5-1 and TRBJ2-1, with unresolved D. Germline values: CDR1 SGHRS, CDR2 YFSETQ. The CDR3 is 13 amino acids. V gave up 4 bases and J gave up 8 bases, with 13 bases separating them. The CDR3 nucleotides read TGCGCCAGCAGCCTGCGCGGTCGCGATGAGCAGTTCTTC. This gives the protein CASSLRGRDEQFF.

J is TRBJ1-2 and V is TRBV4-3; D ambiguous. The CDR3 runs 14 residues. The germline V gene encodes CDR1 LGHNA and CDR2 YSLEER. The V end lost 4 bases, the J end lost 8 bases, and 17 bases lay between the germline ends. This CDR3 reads CASSPNGILGGYTF. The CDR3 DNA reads TGCGCCAGCAGCCCGAACGGGATTTTAGGGGGCTACACCTTC.

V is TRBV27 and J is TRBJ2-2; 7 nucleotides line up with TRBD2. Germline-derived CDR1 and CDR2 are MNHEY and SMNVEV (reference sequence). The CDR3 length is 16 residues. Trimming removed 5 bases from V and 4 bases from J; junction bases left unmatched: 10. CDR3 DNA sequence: TGTGCCAGCAGTCAACCCATAGCGGGCCTCACCGGGGAGCTGTTTTTT. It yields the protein CASSQPIAGLTGELFF.

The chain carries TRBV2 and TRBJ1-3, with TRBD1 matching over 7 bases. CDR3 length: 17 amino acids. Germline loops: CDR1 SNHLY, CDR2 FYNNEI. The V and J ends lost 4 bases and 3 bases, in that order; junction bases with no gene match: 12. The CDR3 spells CASSVRDRRGFGNTIYF. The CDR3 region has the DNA TGTGCCAGCAGTGTGCGGGACAGAAGAGGGTTTGGAAACACCATATATTTT.

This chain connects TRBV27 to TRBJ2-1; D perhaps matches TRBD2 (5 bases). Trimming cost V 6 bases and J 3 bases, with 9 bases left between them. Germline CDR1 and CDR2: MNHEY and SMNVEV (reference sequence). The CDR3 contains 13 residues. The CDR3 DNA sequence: TGTGCCAGCAGCCGGGATAACTACAATGAGCAGTTCTTC. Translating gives CASSRDNYNEQFF.

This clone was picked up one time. The CDR3 coding sequence is TGCGCCAGCAGACAGGACCCCTACGAGCAGTACTTC. It codes for CASRQDPYEQYF. The J gene is TRBJ2-7, the V gene TRBV5-1, with TRBD1 as a possible D gene (5 bases). Per germline, CDR1 SGHRS and CDR2 YFSETQ. There are 12 residues in the CDR3. Trimming cost V 5 bases and J 2 bases, with 8 bases left between them.

The CDR3 DNA sequence: TGTGCCAGCAGCTTAGCCACTAGCGGGACGTCGTATACGCAGTATTTT. Its translation is CASSLATSGTSYTQYF. The chain is built from TRBV7-9 and TRBJ2-3; 10 nucleotides match TRBD2. CDR3 length: 16 residues. Per the germline V gene, CDR1 is SEHNR and CDR2 is FQNEAQ (reference sequence). Trimming cost V 0 bases and J 7 bases; bases outside gene matches: 7.

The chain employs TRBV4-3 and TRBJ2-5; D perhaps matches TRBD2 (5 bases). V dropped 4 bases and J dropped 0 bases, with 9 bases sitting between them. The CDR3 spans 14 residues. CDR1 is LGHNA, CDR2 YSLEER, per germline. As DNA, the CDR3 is TGCGCCAGCAGCCTGGCGGGCTACCAAGAGACCCAGTACTTC. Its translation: CASSLAGYQETQYF.

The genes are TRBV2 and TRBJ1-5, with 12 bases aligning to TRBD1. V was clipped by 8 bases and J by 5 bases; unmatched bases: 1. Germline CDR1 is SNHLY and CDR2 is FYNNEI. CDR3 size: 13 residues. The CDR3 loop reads CASRDRGHQPQHF. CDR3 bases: TGTGCCAGCCGGGACAGGGGGCATCAGCCCCAGCATTTT.

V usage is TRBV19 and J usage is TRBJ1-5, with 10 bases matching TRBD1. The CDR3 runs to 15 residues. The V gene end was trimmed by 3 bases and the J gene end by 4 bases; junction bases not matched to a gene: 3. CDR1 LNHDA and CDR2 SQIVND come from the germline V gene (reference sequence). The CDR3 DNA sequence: TGTGCCAGTAGTATTCTGGGACAGGGGAATCAGCCCCAGCATTTT. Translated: CASSILGQGNQPQHF.

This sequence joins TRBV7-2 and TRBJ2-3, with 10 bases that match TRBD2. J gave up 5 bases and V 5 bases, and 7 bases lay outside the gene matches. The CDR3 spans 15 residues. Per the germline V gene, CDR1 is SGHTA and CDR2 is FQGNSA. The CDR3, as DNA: TGTGCCAGCAGCCGTCTAGCGGGAGTAAGAGATACGCAGTATTTT. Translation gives CASSRLAGVRDTQYF.